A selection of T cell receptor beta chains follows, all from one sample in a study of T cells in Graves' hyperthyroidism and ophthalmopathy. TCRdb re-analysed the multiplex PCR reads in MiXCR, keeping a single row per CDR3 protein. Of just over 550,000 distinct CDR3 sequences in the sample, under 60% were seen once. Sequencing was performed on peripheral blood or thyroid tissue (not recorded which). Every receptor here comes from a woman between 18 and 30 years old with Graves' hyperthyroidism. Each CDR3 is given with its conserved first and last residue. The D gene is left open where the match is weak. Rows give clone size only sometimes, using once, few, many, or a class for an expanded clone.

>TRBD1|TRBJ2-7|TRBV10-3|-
TGTGCCATCAGGTGGACAGGGGACGGTCACTCCTACGAGCAGTACTTC
CAIRWTGDGHSYEQYF
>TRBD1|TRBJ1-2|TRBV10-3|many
TGTGCCATCAGTGTCTACAGGGGTAACTATGGCTACACCTTC
CAISVYRGNYGYTF
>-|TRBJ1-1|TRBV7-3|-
TGCGCCAGCAGCCAGGGGCCCCGGGGTGAAGCTTTCTTT
CASSQGPRGEAFF
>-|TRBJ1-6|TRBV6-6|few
TGTGCCAGCAGTTACACCATTTCGTCACCCCTCCACTTT
CASSYTISSPLHF
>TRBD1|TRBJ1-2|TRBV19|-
TGTGCCAGTAGTATACCCCCGGACAGGGGTATAGGCTACACCTTC
CASSIPPDRGIGYTF
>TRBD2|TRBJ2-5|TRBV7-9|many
TGTGCCAGCAGCTTAGCGGGAGGGGACCAAGAGACCCAGTACTTC
CASSLAGGDQETQYF
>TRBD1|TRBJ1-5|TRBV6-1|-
TGTGCCAGTGGACAGGGGCTTCGGCCCCAGCATTTT
CASGQGLRPQHF
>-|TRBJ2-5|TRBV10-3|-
TGTGCCATCAGTGAGTACGGGTACTTC
CAISEYGYF
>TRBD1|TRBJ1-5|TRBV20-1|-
TGCAGTGCTCGTGACAGGGCTTCGAGCAATCAGCCCCAGCATTTT
CSARDRASSNQPQHF
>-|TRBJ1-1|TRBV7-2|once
TGTGCCAGCAGCCAACGCGGGAGGGGAACTGAAGCTTTCTTT
CASSQRGRGTEAFF
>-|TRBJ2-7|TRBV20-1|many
TGCAGTGCCCCTGGTCGGATTCACTACGAGCAGTACTTC
CSAPGRIHYEQYF
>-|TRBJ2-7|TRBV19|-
TGTGCCAGTAGCCCGGGGTCCTATGGCTACGAGCAGTACTTC
CASSPGSYGYEQYF
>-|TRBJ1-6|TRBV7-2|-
TGTGCCAGCAGCTTAGTGGAGAAGGATTCACCCCTCCACTTT
CASSLVEKDSPLHF
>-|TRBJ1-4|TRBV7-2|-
TGTGCCAGCAGAATGAAACAGGGACCTAATGAAAAACTGTTTTTT
CASRMKQGPNEKLFF
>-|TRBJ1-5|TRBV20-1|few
TGCAGTGCCCTCCTCGAGGGCGATAGCAATCAGCCCCAGCATTTT
CSALLEGDSNQPQHF
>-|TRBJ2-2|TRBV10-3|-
TGTGCCATCAGGGGCGGGAAGGTGACCGGGGAGCTGTTTTTT
CAIRGGKVTGELFF
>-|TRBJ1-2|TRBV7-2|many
TGTGCCAGCAGCTTCGAGGGGGTCGGCACCTTC
CASSFEGVGTF
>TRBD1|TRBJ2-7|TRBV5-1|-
TGCGCCAGCAGCTTTGGGACAGGGGGCCCCGAGCAGTACTTC
CASSFGTGGPEQYF
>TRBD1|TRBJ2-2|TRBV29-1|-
TGCAGCGTTAGGGCAGGGGGTTATACCGGGGAGCTGTTTTTT
CSVRAGGYTGELFF
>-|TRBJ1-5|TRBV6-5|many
TGTGCCAGCAGTTCAGGGGTCGGGCAGCCCCAGCATTTT
CASSSGVGQPQHF
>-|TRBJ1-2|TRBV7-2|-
TGTGCCAGCAGCTTAGCGGGGGGTACAGGAAACTATGGCTACACCTTC
CASSLAGGTGNYGYTF
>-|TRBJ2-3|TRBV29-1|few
TGCAGCGTCGCCCGGACGGCGAGTCCAGATACGCAGTATTTT
CSVARTASPDTQYF
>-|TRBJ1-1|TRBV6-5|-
TGTGCCAGCAGTTACTCGAGCGGGACCACTGAAGCTTTCTTT
CASSYSSGTTEAFF
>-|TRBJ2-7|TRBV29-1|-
TGCAGCGTTGAAGATCCCTCACCCTACGAGCAGTACTTC
CSVEDPSPYEQYF
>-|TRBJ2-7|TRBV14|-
TGTGCCAGCAGCCAACTCGTCGGGGATAACTACGAGCAGTACTTC
CASSQLVGDNYEQYF
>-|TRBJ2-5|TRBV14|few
TGTGCCAGCAGCCACGGAAGGGGGAGAGAGACCCAGTACTTC
CASSHGRGRETQYF
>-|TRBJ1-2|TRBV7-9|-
TGTGCCAGCAGCTCGGGAGGGCCGCACACCTTC
CASSSGGPHTF
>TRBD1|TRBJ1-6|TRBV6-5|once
TGTGCCATCAGTTACGGCGGACAGGTGTCACCCCTCCACTTT
CAISYGGQVSPLHF
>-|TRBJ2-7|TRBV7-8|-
TGTGCCAGCAGCTTGTGGCAGGGCCCTTACGAGCAGTACTTC
CASSLWQGPYEQYF
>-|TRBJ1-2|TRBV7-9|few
TGTGCCAGCAGCCATCTGGCAGGACAGAACTATGGCTACACCTTC
CASSHLAGQNYGYTF
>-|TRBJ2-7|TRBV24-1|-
TGTGCCACCAGTGATGGGGCCAGCAGCCCCCTGGTAGGGACCTACGAGCAGTACTTC
CATSDGASSPLVGTYEQYF
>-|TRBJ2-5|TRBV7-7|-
TGTGCCAGCAGCTTAGAACCTGGGGTGGAAGAGACCCAGTACTTC
CASSLEPGVEETQYF
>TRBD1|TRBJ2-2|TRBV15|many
TGTGCCACCAGCTCTCCGGACAGGGGTTTCACCGGGGAGCTGTTTTTT
CATSSPDRGFTGELFF
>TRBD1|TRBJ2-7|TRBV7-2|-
TGTGCCAGCAGCTTGGGACAGGCTGGCGAGCAGTACTTC
CASSLGQAGEQYF
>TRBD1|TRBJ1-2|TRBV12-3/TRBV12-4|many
TGTGCCAGCAGTCTACGACAGGGCCATGGCTACACCTTC
CASSLRQGHGYTF
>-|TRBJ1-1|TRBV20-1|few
TGCAGTGCCCAAACAACAGGGAAGGCGGCTGAAGCTTTCTTT
CSAQTTGKAAEAFF
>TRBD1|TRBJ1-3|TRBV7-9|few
TGTGCCAGCAGCCCCAGACAGGGGGAAAGTTCTGGAAACACCATATATTTT
CASSPRQGESSGNTIYF
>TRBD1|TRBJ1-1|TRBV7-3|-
TGTGCCAGCAGCGAGGCAGGGGGGATGAACACTGAAGCTTTCTTT
CASSEAGGMNTEAFF
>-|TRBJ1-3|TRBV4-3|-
TGCGCCAGCAGCCACGGACAGCGAAGCTCTGGAAACACCATATATTTT
CASSHGQRSSGNTIYF
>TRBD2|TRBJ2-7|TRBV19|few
TGTGCCAGTAGTGCGGGAGCCTCCTCCTACGAGCAGTACTTC
CASSAGASSYEQYF
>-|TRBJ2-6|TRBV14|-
TGTGCCAGCAGCCAAGTTCGGGCAGGCCTCCCCGAGGGGGCCAACGTCCTGACTTTC
CASSQVRAGLPEGANVLTF
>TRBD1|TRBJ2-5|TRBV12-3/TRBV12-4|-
TGTGCCAGCAGTGAAAAGGGGGCTATGGAGACCCAGTACTTC
CASSEKGAMETQYF
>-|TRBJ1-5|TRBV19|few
TGTGCCAGTAGTCCGGGGCCCCAGAGATCAGGCAATCAGCCCCAGCATTTT
CASSPGPQRSGNQPQHF
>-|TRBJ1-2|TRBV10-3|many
TGTGCCATCAGTCAAAGTAACTATGGCTACACCTTC
CAISQSNYGYTF
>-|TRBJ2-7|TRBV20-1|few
TGCAGTGCTAGCCTTATTTCCTACGAGCAGTACTTC
CSASLISYEQYF
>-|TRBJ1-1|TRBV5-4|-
TGTGCCAGCAGCTTGGAAGGGACGGACACTGAAGCTTTCTTT
CASSLEGTDTEAFF
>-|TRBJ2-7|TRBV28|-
TGTGCCAGCAGTTTTTCGGTGCAGCTTACCTACGAGCAGTACTTC
CASSFSVQLTYEQYF
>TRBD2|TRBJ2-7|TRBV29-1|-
TGCAGCGTTGAAGATAAACGGACTAGCGGGCTTTACGAGCAGTGCTTC
CSVEDKRTSGLYEQCF
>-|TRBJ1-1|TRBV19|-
TGTGCCAGTAGTCGCGGACATATCACTGAAGCTTTCTTT
CASSRGHITEAFF
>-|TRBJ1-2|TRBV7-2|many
TGTGCCAGCAGCTTAAACTACAGGGATGGCTACACCTTC
CASSLNYRDGYTF
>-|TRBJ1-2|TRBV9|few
TGTGCCAGCAGCGGGAACGGGTTCTATGGCTACACCTTC
CASSGNGFYGYTF
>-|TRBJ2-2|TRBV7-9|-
TGTGCCAGCAGCTTGGTAGGGACCCAGAACACCGGGGAGCTGTTTTTT
CASSLVGTQNTGELFF